This is a list of T cell receptor beta chains from one sample in a study of blood T cells in healthy people across ages. Using its own MiXCR run on the 5' RACE reads, TCRdb lists one record per CDR3 protein. The sample has more than 1 million distinct CDR3 sequences; under 45% are singletons. Sequenced sample: blood. Receptor source: an older woman in good health. CDR3s leave out the opening cysteine and the closing phenylalanine or tryptophan.

j_gene	v_gene	CDR3aa
TRBJ2-1	TRBV18	ASSPLVGRSGNEQF
TRBJ2-4	TRBV5-6	AGSLSGGSNIQY
TRBJ2-3	TRBV20-1	SASPFGLGRRDTQY
TRBJ2-7	TRBV20-1	SANPSNYEQY
TRBJ1-2	TRBV6-5	ASSYRLGASPYGYT
TRBJ2-7	TRBV6-1	ASGPQGSHEQY
TRBJ2-4	TRBV2	ASSELGTGWVKNIQY
TRBJ2-1	TRBV3-1	ASSQVRGRRNEQF
-	TRBV6-1	ASSPRLGQGILQETQY
TRBJ2-3	TRBV5-1	ASSLDLGTSGRLDTQY
TRBJ2-3	TRBV20-1	SARKTSTDTQY
TRBJ2-7	TRBV6-1	AGNRALGYEQY
TRBJ2-1	TRBV20-1	SARVPPLSGERYNEQF
TRBJ2-5	TRBV20-1	SAQVSGRETQY
TRBJ2-1	TRBV29-1	SVEGGRTSSYNEQF
TRBJ2-5	TRBV5-1	ASSPNLGQSQETQY
TRBJ1-2	TRBV29-1	SVVEDSVRGYT
TRBJ1-4	TRBV4-2	ASSQGAGTSATNEKLF
TRBJ1-2	TRBV29-1	SVEVSGGRGGYT
TRBJ2-7	TRBV27	ASSSPLRATYEQY
TRBJ1-1	TRBV5-1	ASSWDRGGDTEAF
TRBJ2-5	TRBV20-1	SAGDGETQY
TRBJ2-1	TRBV2	ASPSSLGEQF
TRBJ2-5	TRBV9	ASSVAPRGTSGSPQY
TRBJ2-7	TRBV4-1	ASSQDRLGGTSYEQY
TRBJ2-2	TRBV10-2	ASRTLGIGGSSWGAGELF
TRBJ2-5	TRBV6-1	ASSEIGTQETQY
TRBJ2-4	TRBV4-2	ASSQDEITKNIQY
TRBJ1-2	TRBV3-1	ASSQARTVNYGYT
TRBJ1-6	TRBV5-1	ASSLSLGDSPLH
TRBJ2-1	TRBV24-1	ATSDAPGRASGYEQF
TRBJ2-1	TRBV27	ASSAQGFFANEQF